The entry that follows covers one T cell receptor beta chain sequence. The antigen remains unidentified. The sample originates from a study of T cell responses to AZD1222 COVID-19 vaccine. Trimming at V came to 4 bases and at J to 2 bases, leaving 7 bases not matched to a gene. Germline CDR1 SGDLS, CDR2 YYNGEE. The CDR3 is 15 amino acids. Pooling of second doses given at about 4 or about 12 weeks was done. Measured with immunoSEQ multiplex PCR; TCRdb has only the in-frame clones, and not every one. The data hold 90,000 to 120,000 clones, with roughly nine tenths observed a single time. Notes on the study in general: Repertoires were obtained only post-peak T cell response. A mostly white British donor set with more females was recruited, and clonal diversity was possibly underestimated. AZD1222 recipients seropositive at baseline numbered only six or seven.

This receptor was identified in an adult who received the AZD1222 COVID-19 vaccine. The source material was peripheral blood, sampled 28 days after the second AZD1222 dose. The gene calls are TRBV9 and TRBJ2-7; 9 positions agree with TRBD2. CDR3 loop: CASSFQTSGPYEQYF. In nucleotides, the CDR3 is TGTGCCAGCAGCTTTCAGACTAGCGGACCCTACGAGCAGTACTTC.